These T cell receptor beta chains were read from a single sample in a study of neurological immune-mediated disorders. TCRdb ran MiXCR on the 5' RACE reads and lists one entry per CDR3 protein. Seen here are over 13,000 distinct CDR3 sequences, more than 6% observed once, and the top ten hold roughly 25%. Input material: CD8+ T cells from blood. The source of these receptors is a woman in her thirties or forties in good health. The CDR3 runs from the conserved cysteine through the conserved F or W. The D gene is left open where the match is weak. Not every row has a clone size; where given, it reads once, few, many or a size class.

j_gene	abundance	d_gene	v_gene	CDR3nt	CDR3aa
TRBJ1-2	many	.	TRBV18	TGTGCCAGCTCACCACTCATCGACACGACACTATTCTTCAACTATGGCTACACCTTC	CASSPLIDTTLFFNYGYTF
TRBJ2-1	.	.	TRBV2	TGTGCCAGCAGTGATGGGGTACGTGAGCAGTTCTTC	CASSDGVREQFF
TRBJ1-5	many	TRBD1	TRBV20-1	TGCAGTGCTAGAGCCCGGGACAGGGCTTCGAGTCAGCCCCAGCATTTT	CSARARDRASSQPQHF
TRBJ2-7	many	.	TRBV9	TGTGCCAGCAATCGGGACGGAGGCTACGAGCAGTACTTC	CASNRDGGYEQYF
TRBJ2-7	.	.	TRBV2	TGTGCCAGCAGTGAAGGTAGGCGGGGGCCCCCTGTCTACGAGCAGTACTTC	CASSEGRRGPPVYEQYF
TRBJ2-7	many	.	TRBV5-5	TGTGCCAGCAGCTTGTTTACCTACGAGAGTCTCGAGCAGTACTTC	CASSLFTYESLEQYF
TRBJ2-1	.	TRBD2	TRBV12-5	TGTGCTAGTGGTTTCGAAGTTATACCCTTAGCGGGAGAGAGGAATGAGCAGTTCTTC	CASGFEVIPLAGERNEQFF
TRBJ2-1	.	.	TRBV4-2	TGTGCCAGCAGCCAAGGTTTCCAGGGAGGCGATGAGCAGTTCTTC	CASSQGFQGGDEQFF
TRBJ2-3	.	.	TRBV9	TGTGCCAGCAGCGTAGCGGGGGGCGCGGCAGCAGATACGCAGTATTTT	CASSVAGGAAADTQYF
TRBJ2-3	many	.	TRBV7-9	TGTGCCAGCCCGGGACCTATCACAGATACGCAGTATTTT	CASPGPITDTQYF
TRBJ2-2	many	TRBD1	TRBV25-1	TGTGCCACCTCAGGACAGGGTAGGACCGGGGAGCTGTTTTTT	CATSGQGRTGELFF
TRBJ1-2	many	.	TRBV4-1	TGCGCCAGCAGCCCAGGGGCAGGGCCTGGCTATGGCTACACCTTC	CASSPGAGPGYGYTF
TRBJ2-2	many	TRBD1	TRBV7-9	TGTGCCAGCATCAACTTCGGGGGACAGGGGGTTTACACCGGGGAGCTGTTTTTT	CASINFGGQGVYTGELFF
TRBJ2-5	.	.	TRBV2	TGTGCCAGGGCGGCGGGGACGGAGACCCAGTACTTC	CARAAGTETQYF
TRBJ2-7	many	.	TRBV4-1	TGCGCCAGCAGCCAAGGTTCTCTCCCCCTTTACGAGCAGTACTTC	CASSQGSLPLYEQYF
TRBJ1-1	many	.	TRBV12-3/TRBV12-4	TGTGCCAGCATGAACAATGAAGCTTTCTTT	CASMNNEAFF
TRBJ2-7	many	.	TRBV28	TGTGCCAGCAGAGACTACTCCTACGAGCAGTACTTC	CASRDYSYEQYF
TRBJ1-1	many	.	TRBV6-1	TGTGCCAGCAGTGACACAGGTTACACTGAAGCTTTCTTT	CASSDTGYTEAFF
TRBJ1-2	many	.	TRBV9	TGTGCCAGCAGCGCCAACCGGGACGGACCTAACTATGGCTACACCTTC	CASSANRDGPNYGYTF
TRBJ2-3	medium-sized	.	TRBV7-8	TGTGCCAGCAGCTTGCGTCGACGGAACACAGATACGCAGTATTTT	CASSLRRRNTDTQYF
TRBJ1-3	many	TRBD1	TRBV3-1	TGTGCCAGCAGCCAGGCCTCCGGGACAGGGGGGGACACCATATATTTT	CASSQASGTGGDTIYF
TRBJ2-1	.	.	TRBV20-1	TGCAGTGCAGCGGAACTAGCTAGCTATGAGCAGTTCTTC	CSAAELASYEQFF
TRBJ2-1	many	.	TRBV28	TGTGCCAGCAGTTTAGGGGCCTACAATGAGCAGTTCTTC	CASSLGAYNEQFF
TRBJ2-1	medium-sized	TRBD2	TRBV7-2	TGTGCCAGCAGCCCTAAGGGACTAGCGGGGCTGGACTCCTACAATGAGCAGTTCTTC	CASSPKGLAGLDSYNEQFF
TRBJ2-7	many	.	TRBV10-3	TGTGCCATCAGAGAGGGGGATATATACGAGCAGTACTTC	CAIREGDIYEQYF
TRBJ2-7	many	TRBD2	TRBV5-6	TGTGCCAGCAGCTCTAGCGGTAGCTCCTACGAGCAGTACTTC	CASSSSGSSYEQYF
TRBJ2-7	many	TRBD2	TRBV5-6	TGTGCCAGCAGCTTGGAGGCAGGGAGGGCCTACGAGCAGTACTTC	CASSLEAGRAYEQYF
TRBJ2-3	many	.	TRBV28	TGTGCCAGCAGGAGGCAGGGGAGCACAGATACGCAGTATTTT	CASRRQGSTDTQYF
TRBJ2-2	many	.	TRBV20-1	TGCAGTGCTCTAGTCCTCGGGGGGCCTAACACCGGGGAGCTGTTTTTT	CSALVLGGPNTGELFF
TRBJ1-1	many	.	TRBV12-3/TRBV12-4	TGTGCCAGCAGTTTTTCGACAGTGAACACTGAAGCTTTCTTT	CASSFSTVNTEAFF
TRBJ1-6	many	.	TRBV5-1	TGCGCCAGCAGCCCCACTTACAGACAGGATTATAATTCACCCCTCCACTTT	CASSPTYRQDYNSPLHF
TRBJ1-1	many	.	TRBV7-9	TGTGCCAGCAGCTTAAACAGGGCAGAAGCTTTCTTT	CASSLNRAEAFF
TRBJ2-6	many	.	TRBV4-1	TGCGCCAGCAGCCAGGGGGCTGGGGCCAACGTCCTGACTTTC	CASSQGAGANVLTF
TRBJ2-2	many	.	TRBV15	TGTGCCACCAGCGGGGGTCCGAACACCGGGGAGCTGTTTTTT	CATSGGPNTGELFF
TRBJ2-3	.	.	TRBV5-5	TGTGCCAGCAGCTTCCCCCAGGGAGTAGTGGATACGCAGTATTTT	CASSFPQGVVDTQYF
TRBJ2-1	many	.	TRBV12-3/TRBV12-4	TGTGCCAGCACCGACGTGGCGGGGTACAATGAGCAGTTCTTC	CASTDVAGYNEQFF
TRBJ1-1	many	.	TRBV6-1	TGTGCCAGCAGTGAAACCCTTCTGAGGAACACTGAAGCTTTCTTT	CASSETLLRNTEAFF